The next 7 T cell receptor beta chains were all read from a single sample in a study of T cells in Graves' hyperthyroidism and ophthalmopathy. From RNA transcripts, TCR beta CDR3 regions were amplified. The HTBI primer set served for first-round RT-PCR of the TCR CDR3. A single record per CDR3 protein comes from TCRdb applying MiXCR to the multiplex PCR reads. The sample shows hundreds of thousands of distinct CDR3 sequences, 15% of them seen only once. The sequencing input was blood. These receptors were obtained from a woman between 55 and 75 years old with Graves' ophthalmopathy.

This clonotype was detected ten times or more. This chain joins TRBV6-1 and TRBJ2-5; D is perhaps TRBD1 or TRBD2 (5 bases each). With 1 base removed from V and 2 bases from J, the gap between germline ends came to 14 bases. Germline CDR1 is MNHNS and CDR2 is SASEGT. The CDR3 spans 16 residues. This CDR3 is CASSEVAGTAQETQYF. The CDR3 coding sequence is TGTGCCAGCAGTGAAGTGGCCGGGACCGCACAAGAGACCCAGTACTTC.

This clonotype was counted at least ten times. The chain has TRBV28 and TRBJ1-6, with 8 bases that match TRBD1. After removal of 4 bases from V and 10 bases from J, the junction contained 6 bases not matched to a gene. The CDR3 sequence is 14 residues long. CDR1 is MDHEN and CDR2 is SYDVKM in the germline V gene. The chain's CDR3 is CASSWDRSGSPLHF. The CDR3 DNA follows: TGTGCCAGCAGTTGGGACAGGTCCGGATCACCCCTCCACTTT.

This clonotype showed up many times. The gene calls are TRBV3-1 and TRBJ2-5, with D possibly being TRBD1 or TRBD2 (5 bases each). V was cut by 4 bases and J by 5 bases, with 17 bases left in between. CDR3 length: 15 residues. CDR1 LGHDT and CDR2 YNNKEL come from the germline V gene (reference sequence). The CDR3 reads CASSPGPVSGETQYF. In DNA, the CDR3 is TGTGCCAGCAGCCCGGGACCCGTAAGTGGGGAGACCCAGTACTTC.

This clonotype came up many times. V gene TRBV2 combines with J gene TRBJ1-5; 9 positions match TRBD1. J lost 9 bases, V lost 4 bases, and 7 bases had no gene match. CDR3 size: 14 residues. Germline CDR1 SNHLY, CDR2 FYNNEI. CDR3 protein: CASSGPGQGVPQHF. CDR3 sequence (DNA): TGTGCCAGCAGTGGTCCGGGACAGGGAGTGCCCCAGCATTTT.

The CDR3 region is CASSLAGQGGSPLHF. DNA of the CDR3: TGTGCCAGCAGTTTAGCCGGACAGGGCGGTTCACCCCTCCACTTT. This chain uses TRBV12-3 or TRBV12-4 with TRBJ1-6, with 8 positions matching TRBD1. The J segment lost 9 bases and the V segment lost 0 bases, leaving 4 bases of the junction unmatched. CDR3 size: 15 residues.

This clonotype has ten or more counts. The gene calls are TRBV28 and TRBJ2-7; D might be TRBD1 (7 bases). Deletions cut 5 bases from V and 4 bases from J, with 18 bases between. The germline V gene encodes CDR1 MDHEN and CDR2 SYDVKM. This CDR3 has 15 amino acids. The CDR3 nucleotides read TGTGCCAGCAGTATTAGCGGAGGGGGCCCTTACGAGCAGTACTTC. It specifies CASSISGGGPYEQYF.

This clonotype appeared many times. The chain joins TRBV7-3 to TRBJ2-2; D unclear. The CDR3 spans 14 residues. CDR1 and CDR2 from the germline V gene are SGHTA and FQGTGA. V was cut by 0 bases and J by 3 bases, with 5 bases left in between. CDR3 coding DNA: TGTGCCAGCAGCTTAACTAGAGACACCGGGGAGCTGTTTTTT. It codes for CASSLTRDTGELFF.